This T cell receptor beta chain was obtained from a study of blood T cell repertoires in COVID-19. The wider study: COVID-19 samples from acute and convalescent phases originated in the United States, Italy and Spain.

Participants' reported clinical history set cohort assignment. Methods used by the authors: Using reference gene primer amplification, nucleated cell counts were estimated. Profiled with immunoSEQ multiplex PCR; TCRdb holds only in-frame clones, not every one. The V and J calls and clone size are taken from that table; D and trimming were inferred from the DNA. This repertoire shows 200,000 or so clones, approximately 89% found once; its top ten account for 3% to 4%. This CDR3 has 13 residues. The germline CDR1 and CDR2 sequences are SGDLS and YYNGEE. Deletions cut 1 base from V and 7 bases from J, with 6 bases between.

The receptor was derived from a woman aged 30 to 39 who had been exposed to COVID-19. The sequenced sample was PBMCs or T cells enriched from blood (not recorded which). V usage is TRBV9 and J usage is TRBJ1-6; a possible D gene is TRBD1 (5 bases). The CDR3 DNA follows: TGTGCCAGCAGCGTACGGGGGAATTCACCCCTCCACTTT. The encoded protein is CASSVRGNSPLHF.